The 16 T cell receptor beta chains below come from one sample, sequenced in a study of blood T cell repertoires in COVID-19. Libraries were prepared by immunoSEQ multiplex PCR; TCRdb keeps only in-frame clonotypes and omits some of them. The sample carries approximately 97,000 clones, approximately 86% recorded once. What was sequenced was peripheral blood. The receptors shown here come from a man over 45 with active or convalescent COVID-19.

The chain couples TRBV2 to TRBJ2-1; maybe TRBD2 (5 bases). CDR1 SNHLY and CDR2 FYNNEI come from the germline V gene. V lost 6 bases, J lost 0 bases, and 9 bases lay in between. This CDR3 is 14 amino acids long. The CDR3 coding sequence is TGTGCCAGCAGAGTCACTAGCTCCTACAATGAGCAGTTCTTC. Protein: CASRVTSSYNEQFF.

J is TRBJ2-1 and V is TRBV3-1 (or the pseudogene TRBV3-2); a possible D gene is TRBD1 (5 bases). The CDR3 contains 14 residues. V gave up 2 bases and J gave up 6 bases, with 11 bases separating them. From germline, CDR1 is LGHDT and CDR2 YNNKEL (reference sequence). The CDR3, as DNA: TGTGCCAGCAGCCAATCTGACAGATTCAATGAGCAGTTCTTC. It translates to CASSQSDRFNEQFF.

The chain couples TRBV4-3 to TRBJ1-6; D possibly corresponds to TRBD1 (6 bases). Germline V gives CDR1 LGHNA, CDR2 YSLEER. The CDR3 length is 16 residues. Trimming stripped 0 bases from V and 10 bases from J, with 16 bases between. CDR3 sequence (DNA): TGCGCCAGCAGCCAAGAGACAGGAAGGTTTGAATCACCCCTCCACTTT. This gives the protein CASSQETGRFESPLHF.

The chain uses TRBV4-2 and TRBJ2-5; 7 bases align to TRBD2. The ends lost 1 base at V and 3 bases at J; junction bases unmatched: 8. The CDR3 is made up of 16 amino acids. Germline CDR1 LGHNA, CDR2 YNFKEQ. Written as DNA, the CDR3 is TGTGCCAGCAGCCAAGTCCCTAGCGGATATAAAGAGACCCAGTACTTC. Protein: CASSQVPSGYKETQYF.

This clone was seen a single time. The CDR3 DNA sequence: TGTGCCAGCAGCTTGGCCTGGGGACAGGGGTACCCAGATACGCAGTATTTT. Translation gives CASSLAWGQGYPDTQYF. The V and J genes are TRBV5-5 and TRBJ2-3, with TRBD1 matching over 10 bases. This CDR3 contains 17 residues. The V gene end was trimmed by 0 bases and the J gene end by 4 bases; junction bases not matched to a gene: 8. The germline V gene has CDR1 SGHKS and CDR2 YYEKEE (reference sequence). Variable domain in full (rest from reference TRBV5-5 and TRBJ2-3): DAGVTQSPTHLIKTRGQQVTLRCSPISGHKSVSWYQQVLGQGPQFIFQYYEKEERGRGNFPDRFSARQFPNYSSELNVNALLLGDSALYLCASSLAWGQGYPDTQYFGPGTRLTVL.

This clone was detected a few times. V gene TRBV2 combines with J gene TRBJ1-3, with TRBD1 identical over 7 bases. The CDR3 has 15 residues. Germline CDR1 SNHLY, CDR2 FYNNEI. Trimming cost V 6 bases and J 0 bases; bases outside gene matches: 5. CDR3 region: CASSLGQYSGNTIYF. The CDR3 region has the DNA TGTGCCAGCAGCCTGGGACAGTACTCTGGAAACACCATATATTTT.

CDR3 amino acids: CASSLMGLAGGETQYF. The CDR3 nucleotides are TGCGCCAGCAGCTTGATGGGACTAGCGGGGGGGGAGACCCAGTACTTC. The chain is built from TRBV5-1 and TRBJ2-5; 16 nucleotides line up with TRBD2. This CDR3 has 16 amino acids. In germline, CDR1 is SGHRS, CDR2 YFSETQ. The ends lost 1 base at V and 5 bases at J; junction bases unmatched: 2.

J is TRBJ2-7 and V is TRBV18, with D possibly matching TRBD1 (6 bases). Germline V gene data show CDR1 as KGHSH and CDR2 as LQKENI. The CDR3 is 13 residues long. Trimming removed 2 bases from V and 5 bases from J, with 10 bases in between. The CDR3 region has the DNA TGTGCCAGCTCACCAAACAGGGACCACGAGCAGTACTTC. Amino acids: CASSPNRDHEQYF.

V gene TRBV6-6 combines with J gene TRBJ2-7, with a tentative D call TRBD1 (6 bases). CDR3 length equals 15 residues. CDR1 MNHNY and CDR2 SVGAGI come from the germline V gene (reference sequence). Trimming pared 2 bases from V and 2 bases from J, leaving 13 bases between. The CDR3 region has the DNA TGTGCCAGCAGTTACACCGGGACACCAACCTACGAGCAGTACTTC. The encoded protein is CASSYTGTPTYEQYF.

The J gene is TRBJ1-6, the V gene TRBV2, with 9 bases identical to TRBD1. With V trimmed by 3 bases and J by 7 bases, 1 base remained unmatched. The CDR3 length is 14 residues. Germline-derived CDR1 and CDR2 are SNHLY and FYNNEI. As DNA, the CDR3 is TGTGCCAGCAGTGAGGGACAGGGCAATTCACCCCTCCACTTT. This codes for CASSEGQGNSPLHF.

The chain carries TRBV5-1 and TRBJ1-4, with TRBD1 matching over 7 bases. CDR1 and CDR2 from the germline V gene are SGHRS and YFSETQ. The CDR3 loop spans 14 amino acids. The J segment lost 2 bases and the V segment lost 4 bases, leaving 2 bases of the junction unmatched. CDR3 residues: CASSTGATNEKLFF. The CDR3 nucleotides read TGCGCCAGCAGCACAGGGGCCACTAATGAAAAACTGTTTTTT.

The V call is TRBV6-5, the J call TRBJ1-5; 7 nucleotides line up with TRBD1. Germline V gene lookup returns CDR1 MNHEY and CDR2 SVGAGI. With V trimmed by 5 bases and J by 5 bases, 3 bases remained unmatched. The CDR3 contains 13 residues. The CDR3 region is CASSPGGDQPQHF. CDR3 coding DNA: TGTGCCAGCAGTCCAGGGGGTGATCAGCCCCAGCATTTT.

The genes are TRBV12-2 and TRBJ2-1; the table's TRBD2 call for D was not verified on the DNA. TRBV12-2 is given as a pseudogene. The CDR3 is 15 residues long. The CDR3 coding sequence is TGTGCAAGTCGTACCCGGGAGGGTTCCAGGGATGAGCAGTTCTTC. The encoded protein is CASRTREGSRDEQFF.

The CDR3 protein is CASSIERGYRAQYF. The DNA for the CDR3 is TGCGCCAGCAGCATTGAGCGGGGGTACCGGGCCCAGTACTTC. The rearrangement joins TRBV5-1 to TRBJ2-5; 8 bases agree with TRBD2. CDR1 is SGHRS and CDR2 is YFSETQ in the germline V gene. CDR3 length: 14 residues. J lost 9 bases, V lost 4 bases, and 11 bases had no gene match.

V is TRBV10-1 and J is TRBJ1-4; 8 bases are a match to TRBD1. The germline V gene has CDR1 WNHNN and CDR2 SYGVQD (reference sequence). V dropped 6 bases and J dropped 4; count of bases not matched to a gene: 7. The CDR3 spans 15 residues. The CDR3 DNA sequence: TGCGCCAGCAGCCTAGGGACAGGAGTTAATGAAAAACTGTTTTTT. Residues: CASSLGTGVNEKLFF.

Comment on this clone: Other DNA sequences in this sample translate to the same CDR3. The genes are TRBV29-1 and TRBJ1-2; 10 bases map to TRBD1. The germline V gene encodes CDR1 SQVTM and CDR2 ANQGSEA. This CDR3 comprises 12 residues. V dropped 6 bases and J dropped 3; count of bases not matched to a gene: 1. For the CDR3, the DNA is TGCAGCGTAGGACAGGGGGACTATGGCTACACCTTC. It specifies CSVGQGDYGYTF.